This T cell receptor beta chain was captured by sequencing in a study of beta chain features in type 1 diabetes (dated by TCRdb to 2017 to 2018). Background on the whole study: Patients and healthy donors did not differ in mean age, gender distribution, total cell number or subset yield. A total of 85 million to 110 million sorted cells were examined across all samples, and RNA yield correlated strongly with the number of cells per subset. In the study, recently diagnosed type 1 diabetes patients and matched healthy donors were compared on the TCRB repertoires of their sorted circulating CD4+ T cell subsets. Regulatory and stem cell-like memory subsets were obtained from only 8 patients and roughly 8 healthy donors, while naive and central memory subsets were obtained from all 30 or so donors. Paper-wide results and their limitations: Shorter templates might be favored by PCR, yet because patient and control samples were amplified and corrected together, any such skew would affect both groups equally. HLA sub-analyses involved small numbers of individuals, so any influence of HLA type on TCRB rearrangement remained unresolved. Because cDNA was sequenced instead of genomic DNA, highly expressing activated cells could be over-represented, though the groups showed no difference in activation or CD3 levels. Naive, central memory and regulatory TCRB repertoires appeared to be more alike among patients than among healthy donors. Fewer insertions and more nucleotide deletions at VDJ recombination sites were observed in patients with type 1 diabetes, implying thymic rearrangement abnormalities. Type 1 diabetes patients showed a moderate but significant shortening of TCRB CDR3 length in all four CD4+ subsets.

A single peripheral blood draw of around 120 mL on average was collected from each donor into heparinised tubes. A BD FACSAria II was used to sort naive, central memory, regulatory and stem cell-like memory CD4+ T cells with a panel that included CD45RO, CCR7, CD25, CD127, CD95 and CD27. All sorted populations exceeded 95% purity. PBMCs were isolated right away by Lymphoprep density gradient centrifugation and were stained directly, without culture. Samples were stained and sorted in pairs, with one healthy donor and one patient per experiment, so that batch effects were minimized. The High Capacity cDNA Reverse Transcription Kit was used to reverse transcribe all of the isolated RNA, meaning that expressed TCRB transcripts were what got sequenced. Deep immunoSEQ sequencing was performed on naive, central memory and regulatory T cell samples, with an average of about 4 million total reads per sample. Sorted cells were lysed in RLT buffer, and RNA was extracted using DNase-treated RNeasy Micro or Mini kits according to cell number. Each cell subset was processed on its own to prevent cross-contamination, while patient and healthy donor samples were processed together. The immunoSEQ multiplex PCR was used to amplify TCRB sequences from cDNA, generating 87-bp fragments that spanned the CDR3 region. Sequencing of the amplicons was performed on the Illumina HiSeq platform. As for how the authors treated the data: PCR bias was corrected computationally using synthetic template baselines, and reads within Hamming distance 2 were collapsed, with unmergeable singletons discarded. Reads were aligned against IMGT so that V, D and J genes, CDR3 length and insertions or deletions at six rearrangement sites could be assigned. Within each subset, clonotype counts were normalized to the number of sorted cells before true diversity and Gini coefficients were calculated with the tcR R package. The overlap coefficient, calculated on TCRB nucleotide sequences, was used to measure repertoire sharing. Out-of-frame TCRB sequences from naive cells were analyzed as a proxy for the pre-selection repertoire. TCRdb took over this immuneACCESS table, retaining in-frame rearrangements with V and J assigned. Such tables are incomplete; in checked studies, under half of the missing clones stem from an unresolved V gene, and the remainder is unexplained. Clone size and the V and J calls come from that table; the DNA yielded D and trimming. The sample table lists around 500,000 clones, roughly an eighth of them with a count of one. 0.04% to 0.05% of the sample is in the top ten clones.

Note on this clone: Its antigen is still unknown. No quality values exist for individual bases; no much larger clone is one base distant.

Trimming accounts for 4 bases at V and 1 base at J, while the number of junction bases matched to no gene is 3. From its cysteine to its phenylalanine, the CDR3 spans 14 amino acids. Here the CDR3 DNA is all that survives: 42 bases in frame from base 1. From the germline V gene (reference sequence), CDR1 is SGHNT and CDR2 is YYREEE. The source is a woman aged 18-35 years in good health. The chain is made from TRBV5-4 and TRBJ2-5, with TRBD1 identical over 8 junction bases. Sequencing was carried out using naive CD4+ T cells from blood. This sample's cell subset or site label indicates: true naive CD4+ T cells. The DNA sequence follows: TGTGCCAGCAGCGCGGGACAGGTCCAAGAGACCCAGTACTTC. Translation gives CASSAGQVQETQYF. Reference TRBV5-4 and TRBJ2-5 genes cover what lies past the CDR3, so the full variable domain is ETGVTQSPTHLIKTRGQQVTLRCSSQSGHNTVSWYQQALGQGPQFIFQYYREEENGRGNFPPRFSGLQFPNYSSELNVNALELDDSALYLCASSAGQVQETQYFGPGTRLLVL.